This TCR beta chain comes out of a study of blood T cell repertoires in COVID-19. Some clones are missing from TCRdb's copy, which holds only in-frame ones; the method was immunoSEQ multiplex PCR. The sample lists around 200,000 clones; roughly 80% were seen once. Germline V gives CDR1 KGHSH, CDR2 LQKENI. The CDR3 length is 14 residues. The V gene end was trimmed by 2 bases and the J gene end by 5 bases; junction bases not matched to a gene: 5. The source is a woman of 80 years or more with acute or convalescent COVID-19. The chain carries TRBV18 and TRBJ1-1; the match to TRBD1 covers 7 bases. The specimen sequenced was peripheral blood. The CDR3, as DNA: TGTGCCAGCTCACCAGTTGACAGGGAAACTGAAGCTTTCTTT. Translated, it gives CASSPVDRETEAFF.